Shown below are 22 T cell receptor beta chains from a single sample sequenced in a study of regulatory T cells in long-lasting Graves disease. Regarding time point: persistent/refractory GD, antithyroid drugs over 5 years with positive TRAb. The TCR library used RNA extracted from PBMCs. Arm-PCR of CDR3 regions and iRepertoire HTBI primers were the basis on which TCR beta libraries were built. From the multiplex PCR reads, TCRdb called clonotypes with MiXCR, one entry per CDR3 protein. In the table there are about 660,000 distinct CDR3 sequences, about 30% of which are singletons. This material consisted of peripheral blood mononuclear cells (PBMCs), taken when the disease was refractory, from a patient treated with antithyroid drugs. The receptors come from a female donor with Graves disease.

In its sample, this clonotype was seen many times. The chain uses TRBV2 and TRBJ1-6; D might be TRBD1 (5 bases). V was cut by 7 bases and J by 0 bases, with 22 bases left in between. The CDR3 is 19 amino acids. Looked up from germline, CDR1 is SNHLY and CDR2 is FYNNEI. Here the CDR3 reads CASKGPGRESRSYNSPLHF. The CDR3 region has the DNA TGTGCCAGCAAGGGGCCGGGCAGAGAGAGCCGCTCCTATAATTCACCCCTCCACTTT. The whole variable domain, remainder taken from reference TRBV2 and TRBJ1-6, is EPEVTQTPSHQVTQMGQEVILRCVPISNHLYFYWYRQILGQKVEFLVSFYNNEISEKSEIFDDQFSVERPDGSNFTLKIRSTKLEDSAMYFCASKGPGRESRSYNSPLHFGNGTRLTVT.

The rearrangement uses TRBV6-1 and TRBJ1-2; the D gene is possibly TRBD1 (6 bases). Trimming took off 6 bases at V and 4 bases at J, with 21 bases between the two ends. The CDR3 consists of 16 residues. Germline loops: CDR1 MNHNS, CDR2 SASEGT. CDR3 region: CASSHRDTGRVYGYTF. The CDR3, as DNA: TGTGCCAGCAGCCACAGGGACACCGGGCGTGTCTATGGCTACACCTTC.

Comments on this clonotype: A much larger clone is a single base away; this may be a read error. This is likely a read error, given that the CDR3 carries no conserved phenylalanine or tryptophan at its end. The V and J genes are TRBV11-2 and TRBJ2-5, with 11 nucleotides matching TRBD2. Germline V gene data show CDR1 as SGHAT and CDR2 as FQNNGV. V lost 5 bases, J lost 5 bases, and 10 bases stayed unmatched. The length of the CDR3 is 16 residues. The CDR3, as DNA: TGTGCCAGCAGCAAATCTCTAGCGGGAGGTTGGGAGACCCAGTACCTC. Amino acids: CASSKSLAGGWETQYL.

CDR3 protein: CASSESRDRWKETQYF. CDR3 coding DNA: TGTGCCAGCAGTGAAAGTCGGGACAGGTGGAAAGAGACCCAGTACTTC. The chain joins TRBV25-1 to TRBJ2-5; 8 positions agree with TRBD1. Germline V gene sequence: CDR1 MGHDK, CDR2 SYGVNS. The CDR3 is 16 residues long. After removal of 2 bases from V and 3 bases from J, the junction contained 8 bases not matched to a gene.

Only a few counts were recorded for this clonotype. J is TRBJ1-1 and V is TRBV19, with unresolved D. The ends were cut back, 3 bases at V and 2 bases at J, with 13 bases in the middle. Germline CDR1 reads LNHDA; CDR2 reads SQIVND (reference sequence). The CDR3 is made up of 15 amino acids. CDR3 in DNA: TGTGCCAGTAGTATTTCGGAGGTTAGAAACACTGAAGCTTTCTTT. It encodes CASSISEVRNTEAFF.

As to this clonotype: Sequence at one end of the junction differs from germline and may be a read error. The CDR3, as DNA: TGTGCCGGCAGTTATAAGGGAACTGAAGCTTTCTTT. Protein product: CAGSYKGTEAFF. The rearrangement links TRBV6-2 or TRBV6-3 to TRBJ1-1, with no clear D. Germline CDR1 MNHEY, CDR2 SVGEGT. The CDR3 runs 12 residues.

This clonotype has a handful of counts. The rearrangement uses TRBV24-1 and TRBJ2-1, with 9 bases matching TRBD1. Germline CDR1 KGHDR, CDR2 SFDVKD. Trimming took 3 bases from V and 5 from J; bases not matched to a gene: 7. This CDR3 has 16 residues. The CDR3 bases are TGTGCCACCAGTGATGCCTCCGGGACAGGGAACAATGAGCAGTTCTTC. Protein: CATSDASGTGNNEQFF.

The V and J genes are TRBV14 and TRBJ1-6, with D perhaps matching TRBD1 (5 bases). This CDR3 spans 14 amino acids. The germline gives CDR1 SGHDN, CDR2 FVKESK. Deletions cut 0 bases from V and 10 bases from J, with 10 bases between. The CDR3 loop is CASSQDGGVSPLHF. CDR3 bases: TGTGCCAGCAGCCAAGATGGGGGGGTGTCACCCCTCCACTTT.

This clonotype was detected a few times. This rearrangement joins TRBV25-1 to TRBJ2-7; 11 nucleotides align to TRBD2. Unmatched junction bases numbered 7, after V lost 4 bases and J lost 2 bases. CDR1 and CDR2 from the germline V gene are MGHDK and SYGVNS. The CDR3 runs 16 residues. For the CDR3, the DNA is TGTGCCAGCAGTGGTCTGACTAGCGGGAACCCCTACGAGCAGTACTTC. Residues: CASSGLTSGNPYEQYF.

This clonotype was picked up a small number of times. V is TRBV20-1 and J is TRBJ1-1; weak D call: TRBD1 (6 bases). Trimming cost V 6 bases and J 1 base, with 18 bases left between them. Germline lookup yields CDR1 DFQATT and CDR2 SNEGSKA (reference sequence). CDR3 length: 15 amino acids. CDR3 in DNA: TGCAGTGCCGACGCCCCGGGGGCAGGGAACACTGAAGCTTTCTTT. Translated: CSADAPGAGNTEAFF.

The chain combines TRBV28 with TRBJ1-2, with D tentatively TRBD1 (5 bases). Germline-derived CDR1 and CDR2 are MDHEN and SYDVKM. V lost 4 bases and J lost 4, with 10 bases in between. The CDR3 covers 13 residues. The CDR3 DNA follows: TGTGCCAGCAGTTGGAGCCAGGGCTATGGCTACACCTTC. Its protein product is CASSWSQGYGYTF.

In its sample, this clonotype was seen a few times. This chain connects TRBV11-2 to TRBJ2-2; D is undetermined. This CDR3 spans 15 amino acids. V gave up 5 bases and J gave up 5 bases, with 15 bases separating them. In germline, CDR1 is SGHAT, CDR2 FQNNGV. The CDR3 nucleotides are TGTGCCAGCAGCACCAGCAAGGTGGGGACCGGGGAGCTGTTTTTT. It is translated as CASSTSKVGTGELFF.

This clonotype was counted many times. The chain recombines TRBV6-1 with TRBJ2-2; 8 bases line up with TRBD1. V lost 1 base to trimming and J lost 0 bases; unmatched junction nucleotides: 13. CDR1 and CDR2 from the germline V gene are MNHNS and SASEGT. The CDR3 has 20 residues. CDR3 DNA sequence: TGTGCCAGCAGTGAAGGGACAGGGAGGCTGGTGGTAGCGAACACCGGGGAGCTGTTTTTT. Amino acids: CASSEGTGRLVVANTGELFF.

J is TRBJ1-5 and V is TRBV3-1; the match to TRBD1 covers 7 bases. The V and J ends lost 4 bases and 10 bases, in that order; junction bases with no gene match: 7. This CDR3 contains 13 residues. Germline assignment: CDR1 LGHDT and CDR2 YNNKEL (reference sequence). In DNA, the CDR3 is TGTGCCAGCAGCCGGGACAGCGAACGTCCCCAGCATTTT. Protein product: CASSRDSERPQHF.

This chain links TRBV7-2 with TRBJ2-7; a possible D gene is TRBD2 (6 bases). The CDR3 is made up of 15 amino acids. V dropped 1 base and J dropped 3 bases, with 13 bases sitting between them. Germline CDR1 and CDR2: SGHTA and FQGNSA. The CDR3 is CASSLDGSFVYEQYF. CDR3 sequence (DNA): TGTGCCAGCAGCTTAGACGGGAGTTTCGTCTACGAGCAGTACTTC. Combining the CDR3 with reference TRBV7-2 and TRBJ2-7 gives the whole variable domain GAGVSQSPSNKVTEKGKDVELRCDPISGHTALYWYRQSLGQGLEFLIYFQGNSAPDKSGLPSDRFSAERTGGSVSTLTIQRTQQEDSAVYLCASSLDGSFVYEQYFGPGTRLTVT.

V usage is TRBV5-1 and J usage is TRBJ1-1; TRBD1 might be the D (6 bases). Germline CDR1 SGHRS, CDR2 YFSETQ. This CDR3 is 13 amino acids long. V lost 4 bases and J 6 bases, leaving 13 bases between the germline ends. The CDR3 protein is CASSVRGVAEAFF. Here the CDR3 DNA reads TGCGCCAGCAGCGTCAGGGGAGTCGCTGAAGCTTTCTTT.

This chain links TRBV12-3 or TRBV12-4 with TRBJ1-2; weak D call: TRBD1 (5 bases). V was pared by 6 bases and J by 6 bases, with 14 bases between. The CDR3 sequence is 13 residues long. CDR3 protein: CASSHGQGHGYTF. CDR3 DNA: TGTGCCAGCAGCCACGGTCAGGGCCATGGCTACACCTTC.

This clonotype turned up a few times. The chain uses TRBV2 and TRBJ1-5; 9 positions match TRBD1. V was clipped by 1 base and J by 5 bases; unmatched bases: 9. Germline lookup yields CDR1 SNHLY and CDR2 FYNNEI. The CDR3 runs 17 residues. CDR3 DNA: TGTGCCAGCAGTGAAGGGAGGGACAGGGTGGTTGATCAGCCCCAGCATTTT. This sequence encodes CASSEGRDRVVDQPQHF.

The chain combines TRBV9 with TRBJ2-4, with TRBD1 as a possible D gene (6 bases). The CDR3 sequence is 14 residues long. The ends were cut back, 2 bases at V and 1 base at J, with 7 bases in the middle. The germline gives CDR1 SGDLS, CDR2 YYNGEE. The CDR3 here is CASSVTGAKNIQYF. In nucleotides, the CDR3 is TGTGCCAGCAGCGTTACAGGGGCCAAAAACATTCAGTACTTC. Based on the CDR3 plus reference TRBV9 and TRBJ2-4, the full variable domain is DSGVTQTPKHLITATGQRVTLRCSPRSGDLSVYWYQQSLDQGLQFLIQYYNGEERAKGNILERFSAQQFPDLHSELNLSSLELGDSALYFCASSVTGAKNIQYFGAGTRLSVL.

The chain joins TRBV20-1 to TRBJ2-5; 10 nucleotides agree with TRBD1. CDR3 length: 13 amino acids. J lost 5 bases, V lost 4 bases, and 4 bases had no gene match. The germline CDR1 and CDR2 sequences are DFQATT and SNEGSKA (reference sequence). CDR3 coding DNA: TGCAGTGCTATGACAGGGGGCGACGAGACCCAGTACTTC. It yields the protein CSAMTGGDETQYF.

The chain has TRBV14 and TRBJ2-2; D perhaps matches TRBD2 (5 bases). V lost 1 base and J 5 bases, leaving 14 bases between the germline ends. This CDR3 is built from 16 residues. Per the germline V gene, CDR1 is SGHDN and CDR2 is FVKESK. The CDR3 bases are TGTGCCAGCAGCCAAGCGGCCGAAGCGGTTACCGGGGAGCTGTTTTTT. Protein: CASSQAAEAVTGELFF.

The J gene is TRBJ2-7, the V gene TRBV14; TRBD2 agrees at 13 bases. J was trimmed by 3 bases and V by 2 bases; bases with no gene match: 7. Per the germline V gene, CDR1 is SGHDN and CDR2 is FVKESK. CDR3 size: 17 residues. This CDR3 reads CASSQKTGTSGNYEQYF. The CDR3 DNA reads TGTGCCAGCAGCCAAAAAACCGGGACTAGCGGGAACTACGAGCAGTACTTC.